The entry below gives a single T cell receptor (beta chain) sequence along with its context. Measured with immunoSEQ multiplex PCR; TCRdb has only the in-frame clones, and not every one. The sample contains over 130,000 clones, more than 60% of which appear only once. This specimen belongs to a study of blood T cell repertoires in COVID-19. On the study more broadly: Whether acute or convalescent, the COVID-19 samples came from the United States, Italy and Spain.

The CDR3 is 15 residues long. Trimming removed 5 bases from V and 6 bases from J; junction bases left unmatched: 12. CDR1 SGHTA and CDR2 FQGNSA come from the germline V gene. Sample: peripheral blood. V and J are TRBV7-2 and TRBJ1-1; 7 bases line up with TRBD1. The TCR originated in a woman aged 50 to 60 with active or convalescent COVID-19. This CDR3 is CASSPRGAQGAEAFF. CDR3 sequence (DNA): TGTGCCAGCAGCCCCAGGGGGGCCCAGGGAGCTGAAGCTTTCTTT.